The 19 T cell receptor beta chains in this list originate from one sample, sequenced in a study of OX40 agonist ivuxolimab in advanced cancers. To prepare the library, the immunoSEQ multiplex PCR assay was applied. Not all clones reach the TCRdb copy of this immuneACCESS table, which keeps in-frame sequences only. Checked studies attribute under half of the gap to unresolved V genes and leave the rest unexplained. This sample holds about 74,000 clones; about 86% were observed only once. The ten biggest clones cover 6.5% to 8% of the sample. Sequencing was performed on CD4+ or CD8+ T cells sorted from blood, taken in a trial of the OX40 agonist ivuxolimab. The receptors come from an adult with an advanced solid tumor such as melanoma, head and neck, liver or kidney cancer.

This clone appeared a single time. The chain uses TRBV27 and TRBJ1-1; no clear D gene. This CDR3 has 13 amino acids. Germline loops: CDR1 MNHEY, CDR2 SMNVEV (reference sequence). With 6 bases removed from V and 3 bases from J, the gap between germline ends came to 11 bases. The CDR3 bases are TGTGCCAGCAGCTGGGGTGGTCACACTGAAGCTTTCTTT. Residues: CASSWGGHTEAFF.

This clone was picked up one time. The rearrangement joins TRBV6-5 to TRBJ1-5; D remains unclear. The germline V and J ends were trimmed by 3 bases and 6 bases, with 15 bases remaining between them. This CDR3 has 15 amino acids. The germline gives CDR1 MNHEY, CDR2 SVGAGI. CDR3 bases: TGTGCCAGCAGTTATAGGGTGAAAGAACGTCAGCCCCAGCATTTT. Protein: CASSYRVKERQPQHF.

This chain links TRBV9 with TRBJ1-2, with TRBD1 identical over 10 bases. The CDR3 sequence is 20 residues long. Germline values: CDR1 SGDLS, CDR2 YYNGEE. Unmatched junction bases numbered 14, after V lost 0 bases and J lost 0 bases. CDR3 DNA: TGTGCCAGCAGCGTAGCTGGCCCCGGGGACAGGGGAGGGACTAACTATGGCTACACCTTC. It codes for CASSVAGPGDRGGTNYGYTF.

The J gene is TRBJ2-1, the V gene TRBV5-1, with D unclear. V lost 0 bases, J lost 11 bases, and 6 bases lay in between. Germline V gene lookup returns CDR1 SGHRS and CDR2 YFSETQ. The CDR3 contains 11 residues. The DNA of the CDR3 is TGCGCCAGCAGCTTGGAGCAGAAGCAGTTCTTC. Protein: CASSLEQKQFF.

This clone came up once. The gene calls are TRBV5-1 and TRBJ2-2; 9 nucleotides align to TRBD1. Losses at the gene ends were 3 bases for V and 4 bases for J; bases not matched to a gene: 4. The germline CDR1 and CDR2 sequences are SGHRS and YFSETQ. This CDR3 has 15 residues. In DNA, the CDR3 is TGCGCCAGCAGCTGGGGACAGGGCGGCACCGGGGAGCTGTTTTTT. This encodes CASSWGQGGTGELFF.

The CDR3 is CASSLQGRITEAFF. The CDR3 DNA sequence: TGTGCCAGCAGTTTACAGGGGCGGATCACTGAAGCTTTCTTT. This chain joins TRBV28 and TRBJ1-1, with D possibly matching TRBD1 (6 bases). Germline assignment: CDR1 MDHEN and CDR2 SYDVKM. Between the trimmed V and J ends, which lost 2 bases and 4 bases, there was a span of 11 bases. This CDR3 has 14 residues.

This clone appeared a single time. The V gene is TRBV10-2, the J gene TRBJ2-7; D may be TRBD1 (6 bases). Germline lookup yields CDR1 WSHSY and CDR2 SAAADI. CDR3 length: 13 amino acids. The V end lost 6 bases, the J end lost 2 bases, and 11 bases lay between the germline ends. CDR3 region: CASRPGDTYEQYV. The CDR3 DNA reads TGCGCCAGCAGACCCGGGGACACCTACGAGCAGTACGTC.

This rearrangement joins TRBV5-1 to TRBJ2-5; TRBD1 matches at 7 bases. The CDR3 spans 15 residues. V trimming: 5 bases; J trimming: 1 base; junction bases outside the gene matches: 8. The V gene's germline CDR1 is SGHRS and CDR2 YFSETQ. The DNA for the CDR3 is TGCGCCAGCAGTTTTTCCCCAGGGGGCCAAGAGACCCAGTACTTC. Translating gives CASSFSPGGQETQYF.

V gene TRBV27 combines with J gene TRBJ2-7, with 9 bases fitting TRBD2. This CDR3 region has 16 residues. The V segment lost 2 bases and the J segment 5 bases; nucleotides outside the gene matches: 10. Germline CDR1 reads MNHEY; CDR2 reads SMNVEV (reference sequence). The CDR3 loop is CASSLRGAGGLHEQYF. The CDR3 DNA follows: TGTGCCAGCAGTTTAAGGGGGGCGGGAGGGCTCCACGAGCAGTACTTC.

The DNA for the CDR3 is TGTGCCAGCAGCATCAGGTGGCTATATAGCAATCAGCCCCAGCATTTT. Its translation: CASSIRWLYSNQPQHF. The chain carries TRBV6-4 and TRBJ1-5; no firm D call. V was clipped by 6 bases and J by 0 bases, with 15 bases between them. The length of the CDR3 is 16 residues. CDR1 and CDR2 from the germline V gene are MRHNA and SNTAGT.

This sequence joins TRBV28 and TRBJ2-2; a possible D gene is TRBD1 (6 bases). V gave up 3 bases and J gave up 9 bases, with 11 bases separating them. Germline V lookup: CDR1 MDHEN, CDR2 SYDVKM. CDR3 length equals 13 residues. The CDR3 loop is CASSFAGVRELFF. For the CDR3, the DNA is TGTGCCAGCAGTTTCGCAGGGGTGCGGGAGCTGTTTTTT. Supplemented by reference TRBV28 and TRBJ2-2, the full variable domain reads DVKVTQSSRYLVKRTGEKVFLECVQDMDHENMFWYRQDPGLGLRLIYFSYDVKMKEKGDIPEGYSVSREKKERFSLILESASTNQTSMYLCASSFAGVRELFFGEGSRLTVL.

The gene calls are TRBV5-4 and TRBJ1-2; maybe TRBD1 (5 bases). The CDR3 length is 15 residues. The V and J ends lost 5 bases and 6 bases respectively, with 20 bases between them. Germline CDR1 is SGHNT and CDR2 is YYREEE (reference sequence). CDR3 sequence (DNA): TGTGCCAGCAGGGGGGAACCTACGGGGAATCATGGCTACACCTTC. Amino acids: CASRGEPTGNHGYTF.

The CDR3 region has the DNA TGTGCCAGCAGCCCCTTGACAGGGGCGATTAAATCTGGGGCCAACGTCCTGACTTTC. Translation gives CASSPLTGAIKSGANVLTF. This sequence joins TRBV7-9 and TRBJ2-6; 8 bases map to TRBD1. CDR3 length: 19 amino acids. CDR1 is SEHNR and CDR2 is FQNEAQ in the germline V gene (reference sequence). The V gene end was trimmed by 5 bases and the J gene end by 1 base; junction bases not matched to a gene: 13. The full variable domain, in which reference TRBV7-9 and TRBJ2-6 provide the parts outside the CDR3, is DTGVSQNPRHKITKRGQNVTFRCDPISEHNRLYWYRQTLGQGPEFLTYFQNEAQLEKSRLLSDRFSAERPKGSFSTLEIQRTEQGDSAMYLCASSPLTGAIKSGANVLTFGAGSRLTVL.

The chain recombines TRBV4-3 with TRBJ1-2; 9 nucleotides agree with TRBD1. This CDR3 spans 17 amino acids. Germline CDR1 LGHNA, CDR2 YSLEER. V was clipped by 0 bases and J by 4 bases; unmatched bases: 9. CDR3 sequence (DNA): TGCGCCAGCAGCCAAGACTCCGGGACAGGGACTTTCTATGGCTACACCTTC. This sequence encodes CASSQDSGTGTFYGYTF.

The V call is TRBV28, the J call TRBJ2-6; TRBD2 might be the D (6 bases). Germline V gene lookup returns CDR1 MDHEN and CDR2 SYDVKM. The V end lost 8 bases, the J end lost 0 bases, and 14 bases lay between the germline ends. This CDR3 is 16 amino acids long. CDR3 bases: TGTGCCAGCCGGGGAGGCCCGAGCTCTGGGGCCAACGTCCTGACTTTC. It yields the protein CASRGGPSSGANVLTF. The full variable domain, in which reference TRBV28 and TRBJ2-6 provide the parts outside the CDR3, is DVKVTQSSRYLVKRTGEKVFLECVQDMDHENMFWYRQDPGLGLRLIYFSYDVKMKEKGDIPEGYSVSREKKERFSLILESASTNQTSMYLCASRGGPSSGANVLTFGAGSRLTVL.

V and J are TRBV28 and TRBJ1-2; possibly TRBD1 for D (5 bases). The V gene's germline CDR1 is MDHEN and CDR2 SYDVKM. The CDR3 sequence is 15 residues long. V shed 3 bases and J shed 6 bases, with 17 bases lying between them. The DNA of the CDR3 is TGTGCCAGCAGTTTCCTCCGGGGCCCGGTGAATGGCTACACCTTC. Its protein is CASSFLRGPVNGYTF.

The CDR3 DNA follows: TGTGCCAGCAAGAAACCGGGACAGGGAACCGAGCAGTACTTC. It codes for CASKKPGQGTEQYF. The V gene is TRBV5-4, the J gene TRBJ2-7; 9 nucleotides agree with TRBD1. CDR1 is SGHNT, CDR2 YYREEE, per germline (reference sequence). The V segment lost 6 bases and the J segment 6 bases; nucleotides outside the gene matches: 10. This CDR3 has 14 residues.

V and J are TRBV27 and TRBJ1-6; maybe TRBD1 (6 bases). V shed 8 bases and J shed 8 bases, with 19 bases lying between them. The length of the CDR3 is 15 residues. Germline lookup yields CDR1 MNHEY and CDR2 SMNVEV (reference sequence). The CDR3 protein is CASLLQWGLYSPLHF. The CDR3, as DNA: TGTGCCAGCCTCCTGCAATGGGGGCTTTATTCACCCCTCCACTTT.

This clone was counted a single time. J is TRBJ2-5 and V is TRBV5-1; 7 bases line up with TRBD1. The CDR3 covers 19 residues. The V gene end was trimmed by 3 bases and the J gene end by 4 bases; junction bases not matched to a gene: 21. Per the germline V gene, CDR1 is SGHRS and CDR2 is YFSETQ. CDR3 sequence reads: CASSSRPIVQGVRGETQYF. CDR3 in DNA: TGCGCCAGCAGCTCGAGGCCAATAGTCCAGGGGGTACGAGGAGAGACCCAGTACTTC.